Presented here are 26 T cell receptor beta chains from one specimen sequenced in a study of blood T cell repertoires in COVID-19. Sequenced by immunoSEQ multiplex PCR; TCRdb stores in-frame clones only, minus some. The table includes 90,000 to 150,000 clones, 60% to 85% detected once. Material: peripheral blood. These receptors all come from a man between 65 and 85 years old with acute or convalescent COVID-19.

The chain links TRBV28 to TRBJ1-2; tentatively, D is TRBD1 (6 bases). CDR1 is MDHEN and CDR2 is SYDVKM in the germline V gene. The CDR3 length is 17 residues. Between the trimmed V and J ends, which lost 5 bases and 3 bases, there was a span of 22 bases. CDR3 sequence reads: CASSQHPGRQDYYGYTF. CDR3 nucleotides: TGTGCCAGCAGTCAACACCCCGGCCGACAGGACTACTATGGCTACACCTTC.

The V and J genes are TRBV19 and TRBJ1-4; possibly TRBD1 for D (5 bases). This CDR3 has 17 residues. Between the trimmed V and J ends, which lost 5 bases and 8 bases, there was a span of 24 bases. The germline gives CDR1 LNHDA, CDR2 SQIVND (reference sequence). In nucleotides, the CDR3 is TGTGCCAGTAGTGTCGGAATGACTCCCACTTCAGGGGAAAAACTGTTTTTT. It specifies CASSVGMTPTSGEKLFF. Looking up the rest from reference TRBV19 and TRBJ1-4 gives the full variable domain: DGGITQSPKYLFRKEGQNVTLSCEQNLNHDAMYWYRQDPGQGLRLIYYSQIVNDFQKGDIAEGYSVSREKKESFPLTVTSAQKNPTAFYLCASSVGMTPTSGEKLFFGSGTQLSVL.

This chain links TRBV3-1 (or the pseudogene TRBV3-2) with TRBJ2-1; 9 nucleotides match TRBD2. The junction had 3 bases not matched to a gene; V was cut back by 8 bases and J by 10 bases. Germline V gene lookup returns CDR1 LGHDT and CDR2 YNNKEL (reference sequence). The CDR3 is 11 amino acids. The CDR3 DNA follows: TGTGCCAGCGCCCTAGCGGGGGAGCAGTTCTTC. Protein: CASALAGEQFF.

The genes are TRBV5-1 and TRBJ2-1; maybe TRBD1 (5 bases). Germline-derived CDR1 and CDR2 are SGHRS and YFSETQ. Between the trimmed V and J ends, which lost 1 base and 8 bases, there was a span of 10 bases. There are 13 residues in the CDR3. The CDR3 nucleotides are TGCGCCAGCAGCTTGTCCAGGGCTTATGAGCAGTTCTTC. Amino acid sequence: CASSLSRAYEQFF.

J is TRBJ1-3 and V is TRBV3-1 (or the pseudogene TRBV3-2), with D uncertain. The CDR3 runs to 16 residues. In germline, CDR1 is LGHDT, CDR2 YNNKEL (reference sequence). The V end lost 4 bases, the J end lost 2 bases, and 15 bases lay between the germline ends. Written as DNA, the CDR3 is TGTGCCAGCAGCCCACCTCCCCGGCAGGCTGGAAACACCATATATTTT. Encoded protein: CASSPPPRQAGNTIYF.

The gene calls are TRBV7-3 and TRBJ2-1; 8 bases line up with TRBD2. The CDR3 runs 15 residues. CDR1 is SGHTA, CDR2 FQGTGA, per germline. Trimming took 3 bases from V and 7 from J; bases not matched to a gene: 8. The CDR3 reads CASSFSASGFNEQFF. The CDR3 DNA reads TGTGCCAGCAGCTTCTCGGCTAGCGGGTTTAATGAGCAGTTCTTC. The full variable domain, with the rest looked up from reference TRBV7-3 and TRBJ2-1, is GAGVSQTPSNKVTEKGKYVELRCDPISGHTALYWYRQSLGQGPEFLIYFQGTGAADDSGLPNDRFFAVRPEGSVSTLKIQRTERGDSAVYLCASSFSASGFNEQFFGPGTRLTVL.

The CDR3 reads CASSQVGPGQGTYEQYF. Written as DNA, the CDR3 is TGTGCCAGCAGCCAAGTAGGACCGGGACAGGGGACCTACGAGCAGTACTTC. V usage is TRBV14 and J usage is TRBJ2-7; 10 nucleotides line up with TRBD1. The CDR3 consists of 17 residues. CDR1 and CDR2 from the germline V gene are SGHDN and FVKESK. Trimming removed 1 base from V and 2 bases from J; junction bases left unmatched: 8.

V and J are TRBV7-2 and TRBJ1-2; D remains ambiguous. Germline V gene lookup returns CDR1 SGHTA and CDR2 FQGNSA. The CDR3 contains 13 residues. The ends were cut back, 5 bases at V and 8 bases at J, with 15 bases in the middle. The CDR3 nucleotides read TGTGCCAGCAGCCTAACGGAGGAGGGAGGCTACACCTTC. Residues: CASSLTEEGGYTF.

The V call is TRBV6-1, the J call TRBJ2-7, with 9 bases that match TRBD1. There are 15 residues in the CDR3. CDR1 and CDR2 (germline): MNHNS, SASEGT. J lost 2 bases, V lost 5 bases, and 7 bases had no gene match. Here the CDR3 reads CASSNRQGDPYEQYF. The CDR3 DNA follows: TGTGCCAGCAGTAACCGACAGGGGGACCCCTACGAGCAGTACTTC.

The chain combines TRBV5-1 with TRBJ2-5, with a possible D match to TRBD2 (5 bases). Germline V gene data show CDR1 as SGHRS and CDR2 as YFSETQ. Trimming shortened V by 3 bases and J by 7 bases, and 19 bases separated the two germline ends. The CDR3 length is 15 residues. For the CDR3, the DNA is TGCGCCAGCAGCTCCGATATCAGCGGCCCCCGGACCCAGTACTTC. This encodes CASSSDISGPRTQYF.

The chain combines TRBV7-2 with TRBJ1-1, with 7 bases that match TRBD1. The J segment lost 1 base and the V segment lost 5 bases, leaving 4 bases of the junction unmatched. CDR1 is SGHTA, CDR2 FQGNSA, per germline. The CDR3 covers 14 residues. The DNA for the CDR3 is TGTGCCAGCAGCCCACAGGGGCGGAACACTGAAGCTTTCTTT. This encodes CASSPQGRNTEAFF.

The DNA for the CDR3 is TGTGCCAGCAGCGATCGGACAGGGGTGGCAGATACGCAGTATTTT. Translation gives CASSDRTGVADTQYF. The V call is TRBV9, the J call TRBJ2-3; 9 positions agree with TRBD1. The CDR3 has 15 residues. CDR1 and CDR2 from the germline V gene are SGDLS and YYNGEE. Losses at the gene ends were 3 bases for V and 4 bases for J; bases not matched to a gene: 6.

The chain links TRBV7-2 to TRBJ2-7; 10 nucleotides agree with TRBD2. Germline V gene sequence: CDR1 SGHTA, CDR2 FQGNSA. The CDR3 sequence is 15 residues long. The junction had 3 bases not matched to a gene; V was cut back by 3 bases and J by 1 base. The CDR3 nucleotides read TGTGCCAGCAGCTTCTTACTAGCGGGGTCCTACGAGCAGTACTTC. This translates into CASSFLLAGSYEQYF.

This rearrangement joins TRBV18 to TRBJ2-1, with 9 bases matching TRBD1. Trimming removed 5 bases from V and 14 bases from J; junction bases left unmatched: 7. Germline CDR1 KGHSH, CDR2 LQKENI. There are 12 residues in the CDR3. CDR3 sequence: CASSALQGAEFF. DNA for the CDR3: TGTGCCAGCTCAGCACTACAGGGGGCGGAGTTCTTC.

The rearrangement links TRBV5-1 to TRBJ1-1, with 8 positions matching TRBD1. V was clipped by 2 bases and J by 1 base; unmatched bases: 1. This CDR3 is built from 14 residues. The germline V gene encodes CDR1 SGHRS and CDR2 YFSETQ. The CDR3 sequence: CASSFTGGNTEAFF. The DNA for the CDR3 is TGCGCCAGCAGCTTTACAGGGGGGAACACTGAAGCTTTCTTT.

This rearrangement joins TRBV27 to TRBJ2-3; 14 nucleotides match TRBD2. The CDR3 totals 16 residues. Germline V gene data show CDR1 as MNHEY and CDR2 as SMNVEV (reference sequence). V gave up 8 bases and J gave up 2 bases; unmatched junction bases: 6. Written as DNA, the CDR3 is TGTGCCAGCGGGAGACTAGCGGGAGGGCCCACAGATACGCAGTATTTT. This codes for CASGRLAGGPTDTQYF.

The CDR3 DNA is TGTGCCAGCTCACCATACGAGGTCGGCAGTTCTAATGAAAAACTGTTTTTT. Translation: CASSPYEVGSSNEKLFF. This chain links TRBV18 with TRBJ1-4; unclear D gene. The germline V and J ends were trimmed by 2 bases and 3 bases, with 16 bases remaining between them. The CDR3 runs to 17 residues. Germline lookup yields CDR1 KGHSH and CDR2 LQKENI.

This clone has only a few counts. The gene calls are TRBV14 and TRBJ2-3, with 8 bases fitting TRBD2. CDR1 and CDR2 (germline): SGHDN, FVKESK. CDR3 length equals 18 residues. V trimming: 3 bases; J trimming: 3 bases; junction bases outside the gene matches: 14. CDR3 bases: TGTGCCAGCAGCCATCACCCGGGACTAGGGATCGGGACAGATACGCAGTATTTT. Translation gives CASSHHPGLGIGTDTQYF.

This clone showed up just a few times. This rearrangement joins TRBV24-1 to TRBJ1-2; no firm D call. This CDR3 comprises 13 residues. CDR1 is KGHDR and CDR2 is SFDVKD in the germline V gene. The ends were cut back, 5 bases at V and 3 bases at J, with 9 bases in the middle. CDR3 amino acids: CATSAIPDYGYTF. In DNA, the CDR3 is TGTGCCACCAGTGCCATTCCAGACTATGGCTACACCTTC.

The J gene is TRBJ1-6, the V gene TRBV5-1; D might be TRBD1 (6 bases). V lost 0 bases, J lost 0 bases, and 7 bases lay in between. This CDR3 has 16 amino acids. Per the germline V gene, CDR1 is SGHRS and CDR2 is YFSETQ. CDR3 nucleotides: TGCGCCAGCAGCTTGGAGGACAGCTCCTATAATTCACCCCTCCACTTT. Amino acids: CASSLEDSSYNSPLHF.

The V call is TRBV4-1, the J call TRBJ2-7, with 9 bases identical to TRBD2. Germline-derived CDR1 and CDR2 are MGHRA and YSYEKL. With V trimmed by 3 bases and J by 5 bases, 8 bases remained unmatched. This CDR3 has 15 amino acids. CDR3 loop: CASSHYSGLANEQYF. DNA of the CDR3: TGCGCCAGCAGCCATTACTCGGGACTAGCTAACGAGCAGTACTTC.

The J gene is TRBJ2-5, the V gene TRBV6-2 or TRBV6-3; D may be TRBD2 (6 bases). This CDR3 region has 17 residues. Germline values: CDR1 MNHEY, CDR2 SVGEGT. Trimming cost V 2 bases and J 2 bases, with 18 bases left between them. The CDR3 sequence is CASSYQEGSRDQETQYF. DNA of the CDR3: TGTGCCAGCAGTTACCAGGAGGGGTCACGGGATCAAGAGACCCAGTACTTC.

The rearrangement joins TRBV30 to TRBJ2-3; 10 bases match TRBD1. The CDR3 runs 15 residues. The V and J ends lost 6 bases and 0 bases, in that order; junction bases with no gene match: 6. Germline CDR1 GTSNPN, CDR2 SVGIG (reference sequence). The CDR3: CACIPGQGSTDTQYF. The CDR3, as DNA: TGTGCCTGTATCCCGGGACAGGGGAGCACAGATACGCAGTATTTT.

This clone turned up a few times. The CDR3 reads CASMPGGRFDEQYF. The CDR3 DNA reads as TGTGCCAGCATGCCAGGGGGGCGATTCGACGAGCAGTACTTC. The chain joins TRBV7-2 to TRBJ2-7, with D possibly being TRBD1 (7 bases). Between the trimmed V and J ends, which lost 7 bases and 5 bases, there was a span of 18 bases. Germline-derived CDR1 and CDR2 are SGHTA and FQGNSA. This CDR3 region has 14 residues.

V usage is TRBV7-6 and J usage is TRBJ2-5, with D possibly TRBD1 on 5 matching bases. The V gene lost 2 bases and the J gene lost 1 base, with 17 bases spanning the gap. The CDR3 contains 17 residues. CDR1 is SGHVS, CDR2 FNYEAQ, per germline. In nucleotides, the CDR3 is TGTGCCAGCAGCTTATTTTTAAGCAGGCAGGGCCAAGAGACCCAGTACTTC. Translation gives CASSLFLSRQGQETQYF.

In this sample, this clone turned up a few times. V is TRBV6-2 or TRBV6-3 and J is TRBJ1-1; 11 bases line up with TRBD1. Germline loops: CDR1 MNHEY, CDR2 SVGEGT. The J segment lost 4 bases and the V segment lost 6 bases, leaving 4 bases of the junction unmatched. The CDR3 has 14 residues. Here the CDR3 reads CASSRGTGGTEAFF. The CDR3 region has the DNA TGTGCCAGCAGCCGAGGGACAGGGGGCACTGAAGCTTTCTTT.